This T cell receptor (beta chain) was profiled in a study of siplizumab effects on memory and regulatory T cells. Produced via immunoSEQ multiplex PCR; TCRdb's table is partial and in-frame only. The profile covers approximately 110,000 clones, with 90% to 95% appearing a single time and under 0.75% taken by the ten largest. Germline V lookup: CDR1 LNHNV, CDR2 YYDKDF (reference sequence). V lost 2 bases to trimming and J lost 4 bases, with 11 bases between them. This CDR3 is 14 amino acids long. Study-level points and caveats: The diversity of naive T cells seemed greater than that of memory cells, and their alloresponse contribution seemed major. Confirmatory evidence of suppressive function in proliferating siplizumab-culture Tregs was not obtained.

Details on this clone: Its antigen is unknown.

The TCR comes from a human donor in good health. The sample taken for sequencing was Tregs sorted from blood. The chain carries TRBV15 and TRBJ1-2; D is possibly TRBD1 (6 bases). CDR3 in DNA: TGTGCCACCAGCAGAAAGGACAGTGTCTATGGCTACACCTTC. Translating gives CATSRKDSVYGYTF.